These T cell receptor beta chains were read from a single sample in a study of T cell repertoires in aging, cancer and after chemotherapy. TCRdb itself ran the multiplex PCR reads through MiXCR, one entry per CDR3 protein. The sample has about 4,500 distinct CDR3 sequences; about 64% are singletons. The sequenced material came from blood. The receptor set was obtained from a human donor with a solid tumor. Both conserved end residues are part of each CDR3.

CDR3aa: CASSLAQGPNTGELFF
v_gene: TRBV7-9
j_gene: TRBJ2-2

CDR3aa: CASIKGQGNQPQHF
v_gene: TRBV6-1
j_gene: TRBJ1-5

CDR3aa: CASSYLVSQETQYF
v_gene: TRBV6-5
j_gene: TRBJ2-5

CDR3aa: CSVDLGTGGYTF
v_gene: TRBV29-1
j_gene: TRBJ1-2

CDR3aa: CAISESMAVGYGYTF
v_gene: TRBV10-3
j_gene: TRBJ1-2

CDR3aa: CAISESGTASYEQYF
v_gene: TRBV10-3
j_gene: TRBJ2-7

CDR3aa: CASSQGLAGNNEQFF
v_gene: TRBV10-1
j_gene: TRBJ2-1

CDR3aa: CSVFAGGLGEQFF
v_gene: TRBV29-1
j_gene: TRBJ2-1

CDR3aa: CASSLGGGATYEQYF
v_gene: TRBV7-2
j_gene: TRBJ2-7

CDR3aa: CASSTLGGTYGYTF
v_gene: TRBV19
j_gene: TRBJ1-2

CDR3aa: CASRRGGVKEGYTF
v_gene: TRBV12-3/TRBV12-4
j_gene: TRBJ1-2